These 27 T cell receptor beta chains were all obtained from the same sample, sequenced in a study of T cell changes during pregnancy in multiple sclerosis. This table comes from immunoSEQ multiplex PCR, and its TCRdb copy is limited to in-frame clones, with some not included. The sample includes roughly 53,000 clones, about 92% of them seen just once. Here the sequenced sample was CD8+ T cells from peripheral blood mononuclear cells, taken before pregnancy. These receptors came from a female donor with multiple sclerosis, enrolled in a pregnancy study.

The chain recombines TRBV6-6 with TRBJ2-1; D ambiguous. The CDR3 has 16 residues. Trimming removed 2 bases at V and 7 bases at J, with 18 bases between. Germline CDR1 MNHNY, CDR2 SVGAGI (reference sequence). The CDR3 reads CASSYPSSPGRNEQFF. CDR3 DNA sequence: TGTGCCAGCAGTTACCCCTCGTCGCCAGGCCGGAATGAGCAGTTCTTC.

This clone was seen only once. The chain recombines TRBV7-3 with TRBJ2-1; 7 bases fit TRBD1. V was clipped by 5 bases and J by 4 bases; unmatched bases: 5. Germline lookup yields CDR1 SGHTA and CDR2 FQGTGA. The CDR3 extends over 14 amino acids. The CDR3 coding sequence is TGTGCCAGCAGCCTAGGGGGCGGGTACAATGAGCAGTTCTTC. It is translated as CASSLGGGYNEQFF.

This chain joins TRBV27 and TRBJ2-6, with 8 bases matching TRBD1. CDR1 and CDR2 from the germline V gene are MNHEY and SMNVEV (reference sequence). J was trimmed by 2 bases and V by 10 bases; bases with no gene match: 10. This CDR3 has 16 residues. In DNA form, the CDR3 reads TGTGCCACGATGGGTTACAGGGGGACTGGGGCCAACGTCCTGACTTTC. This encodes CATMGYRGTGANVLTF.

The V and J genes are TRBV7-3 and TRBJ1-1, with 7 bases matching TRBD1. V shed 1 base, J shed 11 bases, and the junction held 10 bases outside the gene matches. The CDR3 runs to 14 residues. Germline V gives CDR1 SGHTA, CDR2 FQGTGA. In nucleotides, the CDR3 is TGTGCCAGCAGCTTAAGCCCCTCGACAGGGAGGGCTTTCTTT. This gives the protein CASSLSPSTGRAFF.

The chain uses TRBV7-8 and TRBJ1-2; weak D call: TRBD1 (5 bases). V was cut by 5 bases and J by 5 bases, with 15 bases left in between. Germline CDR1 and CDR2: SGHVS and FQNEAQ. CDR3 length: 14 amino acids. The CDR3 region has the DNA TGTGCCAGCAGCCAGCGGGGCAGCATATATGGCTACACCTTC. Protein: CASSQRGSIYGYTF. Supplemented by reference TRBV7-8 and TRBJ1-2, the full variable domain reads GAGVSQSPRYKVAKRGQDVALRCDPISGHVSLFWYQQALGQGPEFLTYFQNEAQLDKSGLPSDRFFAERPEGSVSTLKIQRTQQEDSAVYLCASSQRGSIYGYTFGSGTRLTVV.

This sequence joins TRBV2 and TRBJ1-1, with no clear D. The CDR3 is made up of 11 amino acids. V shed 6 bases and J shed 10 bases, with 12 bases lying between them. Germline-derived CDR1 and CDR2 are SNHLY and FYNNEI. This CDR3 reads CASRPGLGAFF. For the CDR3, the DNA is TGTGCCAGCAGGCCAGGACTTGGAGCTTTCTTT.

The rearrangement uses TRBV6-1 and TRBJ2-7; 7 nucleotides agree with TRBD1. J gave up 4 bases and V 9 bases, and 9 bases lay outside the gene matches. The germline V gene has CDR1 MNHNS and CDR2 SASEGT. The CDR3 spans 13 residues. CDR3 nucleotides: TGTGCCAGTGGGCCCAGGGGGACGTACGAGCAGTACTTC. Residues: CASGPRGTYEQYF.

This clone was seen only a few times. CDR3 nucleotide sequence: TGTGCCAGCAGCCTAGGGACTTCCCAAGAGACCCAGTACTTC. This translates into CASSLGTSQETQYF. The V call is TRBV7-7, the J call TRBJ2-5, with D perhaps matching TRBD2 (6 bases). Germline V gene sequence: CDR1 SSHAT, CDR2 FNYEAQ (reference sequence). V was shortened by 5 bases and J by 1 base, with 11 bases between the two germline ends. The CDR3 has 14 residues.

The chain employs TRBV7-6 and TRBJ2-7; TRBD1 matches at 11 bases. V was pared by 4 bases and J by 7 bases, with 3 bases of the junction left unmatched. Germline values: CDR1 SGHVS, CDR2 FNYEAQ. This CDR3 has 13 amino acids. The DNA of the CDR3 is TGTGCCAGCAGCTCCGGACAGGGGGCGGAGCAGTACTTC. This translates into CASSSGQGAEQYF.

The chain has TRBV7-6 and TRBJ1-2; TRBD1 matches 11 bases. Germline trimming cut 5 bases from V and 2 bases from J; bases unmatched to any gene: 1. The CDR3 loop spans 14 amino acids. Per germline, CDR1 SGHVS and CDR2 FNYEAQ. This CDR3 is CASSRTGGNYGYTF. CDR3 coding DNA: TGTGCCAGCAGCCGGACAGGGGGCAACTATGGCTACACCTTC.

The chain couples TRBV7-2 to TRBJ2-7, with D possibly TRBD1 on 7 matching bases. CDR1 is SGHTA and CDR2 is FQGNSA in the germline V gene. Trimming cost V 1 base and J 4 bases, with 14 bases left between them. The CDR3 has 15 amino acids. The CDR3 DNA reads as TGTGCCAGCAGCTTAGTGCCAGGGGGGCTATACGAGCAGTACTTC. Translation gives CASSLVPGGLYEQYF.

The chain recombines TRBV14 with TRBJ2-7, with D perhaps matching TRBD2 (5 bases). The germline CDR1 and CDR2 sequences are SGHDN and FVKESK. This CDR3 contains 12 residues. V gave up 5 bases and J gave up 5 bases, with 10 bases separating them. CDR3 in DNA: TGTGCCAGCAGCGAGGGTTCCCACGAGCAGTACTTC. It codes for CASSEGSHEQYF.

The chain recombines TRBV11-2 with TRBJ2-7; 8 nucleotides line up with TRBD1. The CDR3 extends over 16 amino acids. V lost 2 bases to trimming and J lost 5 bases; unmatched junction nucleotides: 11. Looked up from germline, CDR1 is SGHAT and CDR2 is FQNNGV. The DNA of the CDR3 is TGTGCCAGCAGCTTAATGGGACAGGTAACTAACGACGAGCAGTACTTC. This translates into CASSLMGQVTNDEQYF.

The chain uses TRBV27 and TRBJ2-3; the D gene is possibly TRBD1 (5 bases). Per germline, CDR1 MNHEY and CDR2 SMNVEV (reference sequence). The CDR3 contains 15 residues. V was cut by 0 bases and J by 1 base, with 8 bases left in between. CDR3 DNA sequence: TGTGCCAGCAGTTTATCTATCAGGGGCACAGATACGCAGTATTTT. It codes for CASSLSIRGTDTQYF.

This clone has a single count. The rearrangement joins TRBV30 to TRBJ2-2; 9 bases are a match to TRBD1. The CDR3 extends over 14 amino acids. V trimming: 6 bases; J trimming: 5 bases; junction bases outside the gene matches: 7. Germline CDR1 and CDR2: GTSNPN and SVGIG (reference sequence). The CDR3 region is CACYRGRRTGELFF. CDR3 nucleotides: TGTGCCTGTTACAGGGGGCGCCGGACCGGGGAGCTGTTTTTT.

This chain connects TRBV18 to TRBJ2-3; D is unclear. From germline, CDR1 is KGHSH and CDR2 LQKENI. V lost 3 bases to trimming and J lost 0 bases, with 13 bases between them. The CDR3 covers 16 residues. The CDR3 DNA reads as TGTGCCAGCTCACCCTTGAGAGGATTTAGCACAGATACGCAGTATTTT. Translated, it gives CASSPLRGFSTDTQYF.

The CDR3 loop reads CASSLLGGIEFF. CDR3 nucleotide sequence: TGTGCCAGCAGCTTATTAGGGGGCATTGAGTTCTTC. The chain links TRBV7-3 to TRBJ2-1; 7 bases line up with TRBD1. Germline values: CDR1 SGHTA, CDR2 FQGTGA. J gave up 14 bases and V 2 bases, and 6 bases lay outside the gene matches. The CDR3 is made up of 12 amino acids.

This sequence joins TRBV6-5 and TRBJ2-3; 11 nucleotides agree with TRBD1. The junction had 6 bases not matched to a gene; V was cut back by 2 bases and J by 5 bases. Germline assignment: CDR1 MNHEY and CDR2 SVGAGI. CDR3 length: 16 residues. CDR3 protein: CASSYNPGQGGDTQYF. The CDR3 DNA sequence: TGTGCCAGCAGTTACAATCCGGGACAGGGGGGAGATACGCAGTATTTT.

The chain uses TRBV19 and TRBJ2-4; a possible D gene is TRBD1 (6 bases). This CDR3 region has 14 residues. V was cut by 10 bases and J by 3 bases, with 16 bases left in between. Germline V gives CDR1 LNHDA, CDR2 SQIVND (reference sequence). This chain's CDR3 is CATEKQGFKNIQYF. DNA of the CDR3: TGTGCCACTGAAAAACAGGGTTTCAAAAACATTCAGTACTTC.

J is TRBJ2-7 and V is TRBV27; 10 nucleotides line up with TRBD1. CDR3 length: 14 residues. Germline lookup yields CDR1 MNHEY and CDR2 SMNVEV (reference sequence). The V segment lost 6 bases and the J segment 4 bases; nucleotides outside the gene matches: 6. The CDR3 loop is CASSPGTGVYEQYF. In DNA form, the CDR3 reads TGTGCCAGCAGCCCCGGGACAGGGGTTTACGAGCAGTACTTC.

This chain uses TRBV4-1 with TRBJ1-5, with 10 bases matching TRBD1. This CDR3 spans 15 amino acids. The V segment lost 5 bases and the J segment 4 bases; nucleotides outside the gene matches: 5. Germline CDR1 is MGHRA and CDR2 is YSYEKL. CDR3 sequence: CASSGRDRGNQPQHF. The CDR3 nucleotides read TGCGCCAGCAGCGGACGGGACAGGGGTAATCAGCCCCAGCATTTT.

V and J are TRBV21-1 and TRBJ1-1; the table's D call, TRBD1, has no DNA check behind it. TRBV21-1 is termed a pseudogene. The CDR3 totals 18 residues. The CDR3 loop reads CASSKDRGGPSRNTEAFF. As DNA, the CDR3 is TGTGCCAGCAGCAAAGATAGGGGCGGCCCCTCAAGGAACACTGAAGCTTTCTTT.

V is TRBV7-9 and J is TRBJ1-2, with TRBD1 matching over 8 bases. Trimming at V came to 4 bases and at J to 8 bases, leaving 15 bases not matched to a gene. The length of the CDR3 is 16 residues. Germline CDR1 is SEHNR and CDR2 is FQNEAQ (reference sequence). The CDR3 loop is CASSSTRGQGAHGYTF. Written as DNA, the CDR3 is TGTGCCAGCAGCTCGACTCGGGGGCAGGGGGCCCACGGCTACACCTTC. Combining the CDR3 with reference TRBV7-9 and TRBJ1-2 gives the whole variable domain DTGVSQNPRHKITKRGQNVTFRCDPISEHNRLYWYRQTLGQGPEFLTYFQNEAQLEKSRLLSDRFSAERPKGSFSTLEIQRTEQGDSAMYLCASSSTRGQGAHGYTFGSGTRLTVV.

The chain couples TRBV9 to TRBJ2-1; 8 bases are shared with TRBD1. Germline V gene sequence: CDR1 SGDLS, CDR2 YYNGEE. Trimming removed 4 bases from V and 4 bases from J; junction bases left unmatched: 10. The CDR3 is 16 amino acids. The CDR3 protein is CASSPTGTGLYNEQFF. CDR3 coding DNA: TGTGCCAGCAGCCCGACCGGGACAGGCTTATACAATGAGCAGTTCTTC.

The genes are TRBV7-8 and TRBJ1-2; D remains ambiguous. Trimming took 2 bases from V and 4 from J, leaving 14 bases between them. CDR3 length equals 15 residues. Germline CDR1 SGHVS, CDR2 FQNEAQ. CDR3 sequence: CASSLTLNFLYGYTF. CDR3 sequence (DNA): TGTGCCAGCAGCTTAACCCTGAACTTCCTCTATGGCTACACCTTC.

The chain recombines TRBV7-9 with TRBJ2-7; 11 bases are shared with TRBD1. Per the germline V gene, CDR1 is SEHNR and CDR2 is FQNEAQ (reference sequence). This CDR3 is built from 15 residues. The trim removed 3 bases at V and 2 bases at J, leaving 3 bases unmatched. The CDR3, as DNA: TGTGCCAGCAGCTTTTTGGGACAGGGGGCCTACGAGCAGTACTTC. Residues: CASSFLGQGAYEQYF.

The CDR3 DNA reads TGTGCCACCAGCGTTTGGACTAGCGGGGTGGGGGATACGCAGTATTTT. It codes for CATSVWTSGVGDTQYF. This sequence joins TRBV15 and TRBJ2-3; 12 bases agree with TRBD2. The CDR3 is 16 amino acids. In germline, CDR1 is LNHNV, CDR2 YYDKDF (reference sequence). J lost 6 bases, V lost 5 bases, and 9 bases had no gene match. The full variable domain, in which reference TRBV15 and TRBJ2-3 provide the parts outside the CDR3, is DAMVIQNPRYQVTQFGKPVTLSCSQTLNHNVMYWYQQKSSQAPKLLFHYYDKDFNNEADTPDNFQSRRPNTSFCFLDIRSPGLGDTAMYLCATSVWTSGVGDTQYFGPGTRLTVL.